The T cell receptor beta chain under discussion was sequenced for a study of blood T cell repertoires in COVID-19. Study information: Samples of COVID-19 (acute and convalescent) were obtained from the United States, Italy and Spain. Sample material is recorded as cDNA or gDNA derived from T cells, B-cell-depleted T cells, or PBMCs.

V dropped 0 bases and J dropped 5 bases, with 20 bases sitting between them. This CDR3 is 17 amino acids long. Germline V gene data show CDR1 as SGHDT and CDR2 as YYEEEE. Per the original methods: It was from reference gene primer amplification that nucleated cell counts were estimated. Repertoires were generated with immunoSEQ multiplex PCR, while TCRdb's copy carries only in-frame clones and drops some. V and J calls and clone size come straight from that table; D and trimming were deduced from the DNA. The sample carries approximately 300,000 clones, 80% to 95% recorded once. Followed over time, Seattle patients had been enrolled while infection was active.

Sample: peripheral blood. V usage is TRBV5-6 and J usage is TRBJ1-1; a weak D match, TRBD1 (6 bases). This clonotype was sampled from a woman younger than 45 with COVID-19, enrolled during active disease. CDR3 in DNA: TGTGCCAGCAGCTTGGGTTGGGGGCAGGGGTCGCAGACTGAAGCTTTCTTT. Translation gives CASSLGWGQGSQTEAFF.